One and the same sample provided the 18 T cell receptor beta chains below, sequenced in a study of blood T cell repertoires in COVID-19. Some clones are missing from TCRdb's copy, which holds only in-frame ones; the method was immunoSEQ multiplex PCR. The sample lists more than 250,000 clones; about 85% were seen once. The specimen sequenced was peripheral blood. The receptors shown here come from a man aged 18 to 35 with active or convalescent COVID-19.

The genes are TRBV5-1 and TRBJ2-2; D is perhaps TRBD2 (7 bases). V lost 6 bases and J 0 bases, leaving 12 bases between the germline ends. Germline-derived CDR1 and CDR2 are SGHRS and YFSETQ. The CDR3 has 15 residues. The CDR3 DNA sequence: TGCGCCAGCAAGGGGGGGACGGCGAACACCGGGGAGCTGTTTTTT. Translating it yields CASKGGTANTGELFF.

The chain couples TRBV5-1 to TRBJ1-1, with TRBD1 matching 9 bases. Germline lookup yields CDR1 SGHRS and CDR2 YFSETQ. This CDR3 spans 16 amino acids. V gave up 0 bases and J gave up 5 bases; unmatched junction bases: 8. CDR3: CASSLAPQQGATEAFF. The CDR3 bases are TGCGCCAGCAGCTTGGCCCCCCAACAGGGGGCAACTGAAGCTTTCTTT.

This chain joins TRBV11-2 and TRBJ2-5; tentative D call: TRBD1 (5 bases). The germline V and J ends were trimmed by 6 bases and 5 bases, with 13 bases remaining between them. The CDR3 contains 13 residues. Germline CDR1 and CDR2: SGHAT and FQNNGV. DNA of the CDR3: TGTGCCAGCAGGTCCTCAGGGATCGAGACCCAGTACTTC. Protein sequence: CASRSSGIETQYF. The variable domain in full, with the rest retrieved from reference TRBV11-2 and TRBJ2-5, is EAGVAQSPRYKIIEKRQSVAFWCNPISGHATLYWYQQILGQGPKLLIQFQNNGVVDDSQLPKDRFSAERLKGVDSTLKIQPAKLEDSAVYLCASRSSGIETQYFGPGTRLLVL.

V is TRBV3-1 (or the pseudogene TRBV3-2) and J is TRBJ1-5; D possibly corresponds to TRBD1 (5 bases). CDR1 and CDR2 (germline): LGHDT, YNNKEL (reference sequence). V was cut by 1 base and J by 9 bases, with 7 bases left in between. The CDR3 is made up of 12 amino acids. CDR3 sequence: CASSQARGPQHF. The DNA of the CDR3 is TGTGCCAGCAGCCAAGCTAGGGGGCCCCAGCATTTT.

This clone came up once. The rearrangement joins TRBV5-4 to TRBJ2-7; 9 bases agree with TRBD1. The CDR3 sequence is 13 residues long. Germline lookup yields CDR1 SGHNT and CDR2 YYREEE (reference sequence). The junction had 9 bases not matched to a gene; V was cut back by 7 bases and J by 7 bases. DNA of the CDR3: TGTGCCAGCCGACTACAGGGGGCTGAGGAGCAGTACTTC. Amino acid sequence: CASRLQGAEEQYF.

The gene calls are TRBV24-1 and TRBJ2-5, with 11 bases fitting TRBD1. Germline V gives CDR1 KGHDR, CDR2 SFDVKD. V was clipped by 1 base and J by 5 bases; unmatched bases: 5. The CDR3 contains 16 residues. In nucleotides, the CDR3 is TGTGCCACCAGTGATTTAGAGGGGACAGGGGGGGAGACCCAGTACTTC. Protein sequence: CATSDLEGTGGETQYF.

CDR3 region: CASSIRGFSSGTGNQYF. The DNA for the CDR3 is TGTGCCAGTAGTATAAGGGGGTTCTCTAGCGGGACGGGGAATCAGTACTTC. J is TRBJ2-4 and V is TRBV19; 9 positions match TRBD2. Germline V CDR1 and CDR2: LNHDA, SQIVND (reference sequence). Trimming removed 2 bases from V and 12 bases from J; junction bases left unmatched: 17. The CDR3 extends over 17 amino acids.

The chain uses TRBV20-1 and TRBJ1-2; unclear D gene. The germline V gene encodes CDR1 DFQATT and CDR2 SNEGSKA (reference sequence). The CDR3 totals 10 residues. V lost 7 bases to trimming and J lost 10 bases, with 13 bases between them. CDR3 in amino acids: CSVRRGNYTF. For the CDR3, the DNA is TGCAGTGTGCGCCGAGGGAACTACACCTTC.

The J gene is TRBJ2-5, the V gene TRBV19; TRBD1 matches at 8 bases. The CDR3 sequence is 14 residues long. Per the germline V gene, CDR1 is LNHDA and CDR2 is SQIVND (reference sequence). Trimming cost V 2 bases and J 3 bases; bases outside gene matches: 2. Here the CDR3 DNA reads TGTGCCAGTAGTATACCGGGACAGGAAGAGACCCAGTACTTC. It translates to CASSIPGQEETQYF. The full variable domain, completed using reference TRBV19 and TRBJ2-5, is DGGITQSPKYLFRKEGQNVTLSCEQNLNHDAMYWYRQDPGQGLRLIYYSQIVNDFQKGDIAEGYSVSREKKESFPLTVTSAQKNPTAFYLCASSIPGQEETQYFGPGTRLLVL.

The chain is built from TRBV4-1 and TRBJ1-4; D is unclear. This CDR3 has 14 amino acids. Trimming removed 4 bases at V and 6 bases at J, with 12 bases between. Germline CDR1 MGHRA, CDR2 YSYEKL. For the CDR3, the DNA is TGCGCCAGCAGCCCTAACCTCTCCCATGAAAAACTGTTTTTT. Its protein is CASSPNLSHEKLFF.

J is TRBJ2-7 and V is TRBV6-5; D may be TRBD1 (5 bases). V was pared by 2 bases and J by 4 bases, with 12 bases between. The CDR3 is 14 amino acids. Per germline, CDR1 MNHEY and CDR2 SVGAGI. CDR3 DNA: TGTGCCAGCAGTTACGGGGCTTGGGGATACGAGCAGTACTTC. It is translated as CASSYGAWGYEQYF.

In DNA form, the CDR3 reads TGCGCCAGCAGCTTGGTAGGTGGGGCCCTGGAGACCCAGTACTTC. It is translated as CASSLVGGALETQYF. The chain links TRBV5-1 to TRBJ2-5, with a weak D call TRBD1 (5 bases). Germline V CDR1 and CDR2: SGHRS, YFSETQ. This CDR3 is built from 15 residues. The V gene lost 0 bases and the J gene lost 5 bases, with 14 bases spanning the gap.

The chain recombines TRBV4-2 with TRBJ1-1; 7 bases are a match to TRBD1. The J segment lost 1 base and the V segment lost 3 bases, leaving 2 bases of the junction unmatched. Germline loops: CDR1 LGHNA, CDR2 YNFKEQ. The CDR3 consists of 14 residues. The CDR3 loop reads CASSHRDRNTEAFF. The CDR3 nucleotides are TGTGCCAGCAGCCACCGGGACAGGAACACTGAAGCTTTCTTT.

The chain has TRBV7-8 and TRBJ2-2; TRBD2 matches 11 bases. The CDR3 extends over 17 amino acids. J gave up 7 bases and V 2 bases, and 9 bases lay outside the gene matches. Germline loops: CDR1 SGHVS, CDR2 FQNEAQ. CDR3 nucleotide sequence: TGTGCCAGCAGCTTATCTAGCGGGAGGCCCGGGGACGGGGAGCTGTTTTTT. The encoded protein is CASSLSSGRPGDGELFF.

V gene TRBV21-1 combines with J gene TRBJ2-1; TRBD2, the table's D call, was not compared with the DNA. TRBV21-1 is a listed pseudogene. The CDR3 is 15 residues long. This CDR3 is CASSKSGSRDNEQFF. Here the CDR3 DNA reads TGTGCCAGCAGCAAGTCGGGATCTAGGGACAATGAGCAGTTCTTC.

The rearrangement joins TRBV19 to TRBJ1-5; D not certain. CDR3 size: 14 residues. Germline CDR1 is LNHDA and CDR2 is SQIVND (reference sequence). V lost 6 bases and J 6 bases, leaving 15 bases between the germline ends. CDR3 sequence reads: CASRNLVYGQPQHF. The DNA of the CDR3 is TGTGCCAGTAGGAATCTTGTTTACGGTCAGCCCCAGCATTTT.

This chain joins TRBV5-1 and TRBJ2-1; D is perhaps TRBD2 (5 bases). The V end was cut by 0 bases, the J end by 5 bases, with 9 bases between. Germline V CDR1 and CDR2: SGHRS, YFSETQ. The CDR3 loop spans 14 amino acids. CDR3 coding DNA: TGCGCCAGCAGCTTGGAGGTAGCGAACAATGAGCAGTTCTTC. Translated: CASSLEVANNEQFF.

This chain joins TRBV19 and TRBJ1-1; D call uncertain. Germline V gene sequence: CDR1 LNHDA, CDR2 SQIVND (reference sequence). The CDR3 is 15 amino acids. The V end lost 0 bases, the J end lost 3 bases, and 11 bases lay between the germline ends. CDR3 sequence (DNA): TGTGCCAGTAGTATAGATGGAGGGAGAGACACTGAAGCTTTCTTT. Its translation is CASSIDGGRDTEAFF.